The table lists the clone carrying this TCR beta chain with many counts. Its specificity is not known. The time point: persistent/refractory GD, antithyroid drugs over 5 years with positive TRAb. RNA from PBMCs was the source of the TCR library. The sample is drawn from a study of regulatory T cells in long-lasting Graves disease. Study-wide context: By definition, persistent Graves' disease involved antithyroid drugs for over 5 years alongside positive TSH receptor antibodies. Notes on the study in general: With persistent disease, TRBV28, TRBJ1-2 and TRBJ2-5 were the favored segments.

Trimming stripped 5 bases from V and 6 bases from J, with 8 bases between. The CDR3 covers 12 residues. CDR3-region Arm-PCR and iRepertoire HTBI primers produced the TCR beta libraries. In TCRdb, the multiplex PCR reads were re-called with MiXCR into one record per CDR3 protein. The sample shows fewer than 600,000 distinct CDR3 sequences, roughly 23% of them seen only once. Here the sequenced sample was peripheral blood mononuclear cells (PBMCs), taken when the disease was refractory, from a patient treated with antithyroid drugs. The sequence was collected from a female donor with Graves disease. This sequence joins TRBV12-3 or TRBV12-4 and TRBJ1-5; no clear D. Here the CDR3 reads CASSRGPQPQHF. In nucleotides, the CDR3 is TGTGCCAGCAGTCGAGGGCCTCAGCCCCAGCATTTT.